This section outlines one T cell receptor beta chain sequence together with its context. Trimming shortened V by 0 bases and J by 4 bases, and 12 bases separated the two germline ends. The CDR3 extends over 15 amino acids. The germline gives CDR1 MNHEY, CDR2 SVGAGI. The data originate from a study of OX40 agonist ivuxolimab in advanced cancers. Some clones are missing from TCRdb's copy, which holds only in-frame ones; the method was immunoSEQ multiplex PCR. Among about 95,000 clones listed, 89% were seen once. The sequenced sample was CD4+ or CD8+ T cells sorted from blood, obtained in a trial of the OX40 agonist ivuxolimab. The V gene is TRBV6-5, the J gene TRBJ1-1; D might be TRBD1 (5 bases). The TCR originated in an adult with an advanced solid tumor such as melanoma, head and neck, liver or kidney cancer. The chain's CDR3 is CASSYSEGRSTEAFF. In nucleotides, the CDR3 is TGTGCCAGCAGTTACTCAGAGGGGAGAAGCACTGAAGCTTTCTTT.